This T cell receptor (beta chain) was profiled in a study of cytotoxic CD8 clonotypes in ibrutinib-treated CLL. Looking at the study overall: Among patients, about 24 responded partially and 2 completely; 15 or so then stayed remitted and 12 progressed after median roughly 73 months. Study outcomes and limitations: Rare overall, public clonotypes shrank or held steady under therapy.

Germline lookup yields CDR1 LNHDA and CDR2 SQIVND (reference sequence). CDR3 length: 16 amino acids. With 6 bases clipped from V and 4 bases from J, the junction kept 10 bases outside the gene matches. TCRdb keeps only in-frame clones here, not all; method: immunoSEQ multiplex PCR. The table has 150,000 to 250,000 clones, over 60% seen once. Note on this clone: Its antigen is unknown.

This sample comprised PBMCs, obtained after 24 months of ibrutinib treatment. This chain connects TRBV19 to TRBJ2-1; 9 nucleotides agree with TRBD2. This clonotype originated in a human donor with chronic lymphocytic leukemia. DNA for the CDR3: TGTGCCAGTAGGTTGAGACTAGCGGAACTTTACAATGAGCAGTTCTTC. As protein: CASRLRLAELYNEQFF.